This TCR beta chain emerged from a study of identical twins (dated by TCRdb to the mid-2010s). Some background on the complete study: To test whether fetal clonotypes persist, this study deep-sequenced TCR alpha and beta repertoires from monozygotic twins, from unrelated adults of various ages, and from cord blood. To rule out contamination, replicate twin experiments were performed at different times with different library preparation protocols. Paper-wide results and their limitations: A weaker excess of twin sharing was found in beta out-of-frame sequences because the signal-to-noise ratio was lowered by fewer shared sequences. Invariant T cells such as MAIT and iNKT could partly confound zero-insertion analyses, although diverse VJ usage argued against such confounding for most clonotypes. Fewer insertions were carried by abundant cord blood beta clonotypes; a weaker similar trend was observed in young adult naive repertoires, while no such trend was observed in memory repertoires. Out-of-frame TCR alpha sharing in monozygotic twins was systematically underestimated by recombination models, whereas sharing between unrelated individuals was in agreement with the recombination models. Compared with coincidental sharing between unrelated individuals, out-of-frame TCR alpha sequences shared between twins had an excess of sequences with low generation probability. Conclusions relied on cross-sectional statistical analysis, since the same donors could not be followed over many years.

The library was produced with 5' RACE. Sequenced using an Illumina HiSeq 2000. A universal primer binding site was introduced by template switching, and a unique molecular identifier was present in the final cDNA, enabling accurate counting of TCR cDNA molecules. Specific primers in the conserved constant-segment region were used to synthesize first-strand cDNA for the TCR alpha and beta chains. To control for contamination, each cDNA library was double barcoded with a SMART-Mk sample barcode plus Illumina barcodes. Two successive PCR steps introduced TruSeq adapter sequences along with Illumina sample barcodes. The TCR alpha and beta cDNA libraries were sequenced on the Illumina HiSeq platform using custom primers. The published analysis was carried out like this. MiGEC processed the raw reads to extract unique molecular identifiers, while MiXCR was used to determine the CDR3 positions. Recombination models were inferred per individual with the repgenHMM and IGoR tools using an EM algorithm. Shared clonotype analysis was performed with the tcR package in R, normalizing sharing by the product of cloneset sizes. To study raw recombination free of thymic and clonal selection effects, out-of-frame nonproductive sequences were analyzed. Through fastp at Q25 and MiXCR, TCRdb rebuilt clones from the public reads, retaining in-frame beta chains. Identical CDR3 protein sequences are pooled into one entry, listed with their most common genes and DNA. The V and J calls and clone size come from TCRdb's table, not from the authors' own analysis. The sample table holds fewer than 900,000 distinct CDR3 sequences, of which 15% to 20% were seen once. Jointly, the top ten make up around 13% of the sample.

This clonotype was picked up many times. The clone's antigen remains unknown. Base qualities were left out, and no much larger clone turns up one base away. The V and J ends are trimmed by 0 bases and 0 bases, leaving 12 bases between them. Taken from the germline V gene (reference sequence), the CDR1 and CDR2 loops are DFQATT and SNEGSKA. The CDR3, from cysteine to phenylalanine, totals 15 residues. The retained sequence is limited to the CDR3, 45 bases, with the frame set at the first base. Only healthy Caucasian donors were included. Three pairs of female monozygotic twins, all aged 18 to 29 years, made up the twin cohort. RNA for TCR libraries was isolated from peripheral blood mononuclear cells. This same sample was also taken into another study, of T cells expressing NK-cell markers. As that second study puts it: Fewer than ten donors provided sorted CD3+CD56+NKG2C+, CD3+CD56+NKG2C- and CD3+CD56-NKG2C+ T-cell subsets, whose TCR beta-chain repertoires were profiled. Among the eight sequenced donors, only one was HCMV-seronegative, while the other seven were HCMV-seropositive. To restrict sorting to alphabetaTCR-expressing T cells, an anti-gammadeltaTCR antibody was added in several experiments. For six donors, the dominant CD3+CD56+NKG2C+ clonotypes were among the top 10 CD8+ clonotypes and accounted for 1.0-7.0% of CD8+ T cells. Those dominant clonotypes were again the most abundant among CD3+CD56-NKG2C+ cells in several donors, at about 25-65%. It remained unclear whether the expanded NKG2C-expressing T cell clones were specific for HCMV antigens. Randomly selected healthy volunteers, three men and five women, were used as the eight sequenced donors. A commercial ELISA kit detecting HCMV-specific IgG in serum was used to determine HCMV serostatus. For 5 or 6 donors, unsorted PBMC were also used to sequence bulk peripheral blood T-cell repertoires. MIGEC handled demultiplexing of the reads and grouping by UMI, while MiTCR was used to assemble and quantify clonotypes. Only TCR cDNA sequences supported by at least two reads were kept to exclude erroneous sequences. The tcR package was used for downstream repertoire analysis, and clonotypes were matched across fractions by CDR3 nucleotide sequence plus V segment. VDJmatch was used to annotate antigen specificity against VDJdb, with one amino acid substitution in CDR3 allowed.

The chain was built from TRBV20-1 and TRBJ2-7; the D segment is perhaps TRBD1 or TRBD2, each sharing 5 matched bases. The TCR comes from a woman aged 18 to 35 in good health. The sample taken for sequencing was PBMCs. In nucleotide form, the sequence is TGCAGTGCTAGAGATTCTCAGGGAGCCTCCTACGAGCAGTACTTC. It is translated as CSARDSQGASYEQYF.